This record looks at one T cell receptor beta chain sequence and its context. As yet, its antigen is unknown. The method was immunoSEQ multiplex PCR; TCRdb's version includes in-frame clones alone and lacks a portion of them. There are over 45,000 clones in the sample; approximately 92% occur only once, and less than 2.5% lies in the top ten. This record comes from a study of a mutant IDH1 vaccine in newly diagnosed glioma. Overall study: Patients were started on vaccination 4-6 weeks after radiotherapy alone, or with temozolomide cycles. Patients had received radiotherapy, temozolomide, or both previously, most receiving both. Findings and limits, study-wide: The occurrence of vaccine-induced immune responses was seen in over 90% of patients. Pseudoprogression appeared independent of alterations in top peripheral clonotypes.

This CDR3 comprises 18 residues. J lost 0 bases, V lost 7 bases, and 15 bases had no gene match. The V gene's germline CDR1 is LNHDA and CDR2 SQIVND (reference sequence). Described time point: week 35, safety follow-up. In the vaccine, a single dose held 300 ug of the mutant IDH1 20-mer peptide, along with topical imiquimod. The source material was PBMCs, sampled from a glioma patient whose treatment included an IDH1 peptide vaccine. V is TRBV19 and J is TRBJ1-5, with 7 bases that match TRBD1. This TCR was recovered from a man aged 50-59 years with glioma. The CDR3 DNA reads as TGTGCCAGTACCACCCTCCGGGACAGTGGTTATAGCAATCAGCCCCAGCATTTT. This codes for CASTTLRDSGYSNQPQHF.